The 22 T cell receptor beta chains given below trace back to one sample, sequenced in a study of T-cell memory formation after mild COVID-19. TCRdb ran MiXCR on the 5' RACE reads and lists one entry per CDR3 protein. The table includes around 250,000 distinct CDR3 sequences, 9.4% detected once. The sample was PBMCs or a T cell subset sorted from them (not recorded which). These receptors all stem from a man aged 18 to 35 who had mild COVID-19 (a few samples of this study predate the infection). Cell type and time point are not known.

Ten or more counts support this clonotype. The CDR3 region has the DNA TGTGCCAGCAGTGAAGGGGGGGATCAGCCCCAGCATTTT. Translated, it gives CASSEGGDQPQHF. The chain is built from TRBV6-1 and TRBJ1-5; a weak D match, TRBD1 (5 bases). V was clipped by 1 base and J by 5 bases, with 6 bases between them. This CDR3 has 13 residues. Germline CDR1 and CDR2: MNHNS and SASEGT.

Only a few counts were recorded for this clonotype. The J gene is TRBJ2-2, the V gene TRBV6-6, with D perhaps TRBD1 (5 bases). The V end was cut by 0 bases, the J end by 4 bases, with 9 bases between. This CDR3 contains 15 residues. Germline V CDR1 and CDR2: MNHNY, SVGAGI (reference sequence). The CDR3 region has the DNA TGTGCCAGCAGTTACTCGGGCAGGGTCACCGGGGAGCTGTTTTTT. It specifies CASSYSGRVTGELFF.

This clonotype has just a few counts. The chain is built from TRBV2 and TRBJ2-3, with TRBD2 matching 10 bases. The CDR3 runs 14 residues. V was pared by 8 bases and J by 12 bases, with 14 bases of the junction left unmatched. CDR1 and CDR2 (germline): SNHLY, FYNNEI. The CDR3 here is CASGLAGALRPQYF. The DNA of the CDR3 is TGTGCCAGCGGGCTAGCGGGGGCACTTAGGCCACAGTATTTT.

The CDR3 region is CASSLALLGGQETQYF. CDR3 DNA: TGTGCCAGCAGCTTAGCGCTTCTCGGGGGCCAAGAGACCCAGTACTTC. The chain combines TRBV7-2 with TRBJ2-5; a possible D gene is TRBD2 (6 bases). The CDR3 contains 16 residues. Trimming stripped 0 bases from V and 1 base from J, with 12 bases between. CDR1 is SGHTA and CDR2 is FQGNSA in the germline V gene.

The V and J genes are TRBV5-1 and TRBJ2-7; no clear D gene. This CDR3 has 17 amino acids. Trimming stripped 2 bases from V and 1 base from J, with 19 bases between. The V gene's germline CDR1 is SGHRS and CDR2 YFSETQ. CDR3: CASSFGRRTGKSYEQYF. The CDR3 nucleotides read TGCGCCAGCAGCTTCGGGCGACGGACCGGAAAGTCCTACGAGCAGTACTTC.

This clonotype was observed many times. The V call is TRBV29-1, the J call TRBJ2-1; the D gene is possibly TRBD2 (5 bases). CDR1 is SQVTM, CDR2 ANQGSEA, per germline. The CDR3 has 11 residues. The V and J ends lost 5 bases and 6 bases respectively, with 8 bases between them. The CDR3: CSVSGVNEQFF. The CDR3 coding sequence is TGCAGCGTTTCCGGGGTCAATGAGCAGTTCTTC.

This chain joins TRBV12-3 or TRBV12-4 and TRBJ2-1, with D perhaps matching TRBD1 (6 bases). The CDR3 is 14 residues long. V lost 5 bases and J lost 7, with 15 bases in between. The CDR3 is CASSTGTPGNEQFF. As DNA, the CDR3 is TGTGCCAGCAGTACAGGGACGCCGGGAAATGAGCAGTTCTTC.

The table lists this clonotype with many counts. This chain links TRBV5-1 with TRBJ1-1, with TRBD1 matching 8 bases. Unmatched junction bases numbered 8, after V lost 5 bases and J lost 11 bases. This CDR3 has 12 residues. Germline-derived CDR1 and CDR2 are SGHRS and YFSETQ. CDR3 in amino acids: CASSLDRADAFF. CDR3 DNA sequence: TGCGCCAGCAGTCTGGACAGGGCGGACGCTTTCTTT.

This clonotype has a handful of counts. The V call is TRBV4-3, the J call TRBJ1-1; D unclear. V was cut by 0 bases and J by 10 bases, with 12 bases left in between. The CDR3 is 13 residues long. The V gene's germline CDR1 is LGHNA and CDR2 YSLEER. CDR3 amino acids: CASSQDLGRGAFF. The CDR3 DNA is TGCGCCAGCAGCCAAGATCTTGGACGGGGAGCTTTCTTT.

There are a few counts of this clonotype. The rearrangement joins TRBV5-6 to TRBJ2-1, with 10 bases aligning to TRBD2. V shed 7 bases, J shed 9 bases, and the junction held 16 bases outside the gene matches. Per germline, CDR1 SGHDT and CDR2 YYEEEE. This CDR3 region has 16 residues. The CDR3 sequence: CASPRVGSGGASEQFF. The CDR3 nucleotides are TGTGCCAGCCCCAGGGTGGGAAGCGGGGGGGCCAGTGAGCAGTTCTTC.

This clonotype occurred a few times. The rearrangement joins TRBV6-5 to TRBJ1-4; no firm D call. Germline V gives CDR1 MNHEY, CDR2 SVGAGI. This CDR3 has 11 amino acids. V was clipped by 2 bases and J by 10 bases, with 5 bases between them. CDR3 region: CASSYRGKLFF. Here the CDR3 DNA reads TGTGCCAGCAGTTACCGTGGAAAACTGTTTTTT.

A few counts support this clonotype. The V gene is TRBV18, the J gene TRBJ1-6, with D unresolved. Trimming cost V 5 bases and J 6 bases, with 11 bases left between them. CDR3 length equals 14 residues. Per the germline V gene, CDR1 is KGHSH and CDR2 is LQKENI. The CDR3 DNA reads TGTGCCAGCTCAATAGGGCAGCTTAATTCACCCCTCCACTTT. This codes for CASSIGQLNSPLHF.

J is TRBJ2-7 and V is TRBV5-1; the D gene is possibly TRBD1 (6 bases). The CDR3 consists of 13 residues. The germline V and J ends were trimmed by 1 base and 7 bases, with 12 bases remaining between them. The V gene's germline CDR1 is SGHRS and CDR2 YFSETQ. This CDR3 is CASSLWDNREQYF. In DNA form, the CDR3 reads TGCGCCAGCAGCTTGTGGGACAACCGGGAGCAGTACTTC.

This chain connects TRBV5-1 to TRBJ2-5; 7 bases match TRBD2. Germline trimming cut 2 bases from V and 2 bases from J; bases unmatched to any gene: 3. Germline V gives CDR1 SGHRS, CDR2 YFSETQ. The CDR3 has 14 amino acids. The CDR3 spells CASSLLATQETQYF. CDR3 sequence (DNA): TGCGCCAGCAGCTTACTAGCGACACAAGAGACCCAGTACTTC.

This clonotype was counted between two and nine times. CDR3 sequence (DNA): TGTGCCAGCAGCCAAACAACCGGGACAGGGGGAGAAGAGACCCAGTACTTC. It yields the protein CASSQTTGTGGEETQYF. The chain joins TRBV3-1 to TRBJ2-5, with 11 bases matching TRBD1. The CDR3 length is 17 residues. CDR1 LGHDT and CDR2 YNNKEL come from the germline V gene (reference sequence). Trimming at V came to 2 bases and at J to 3 bases, leaving 8 bases not matched to a gene.

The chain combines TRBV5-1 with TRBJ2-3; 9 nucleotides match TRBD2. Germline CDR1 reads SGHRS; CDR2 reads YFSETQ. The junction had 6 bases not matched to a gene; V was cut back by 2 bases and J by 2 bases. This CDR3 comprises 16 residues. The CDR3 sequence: CASSFQTSGVTDTQYF. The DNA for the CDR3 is TGCGCCAGCAGCTTCCAGACTAGCGGCGTCACAGATACGCAGTATTTT.

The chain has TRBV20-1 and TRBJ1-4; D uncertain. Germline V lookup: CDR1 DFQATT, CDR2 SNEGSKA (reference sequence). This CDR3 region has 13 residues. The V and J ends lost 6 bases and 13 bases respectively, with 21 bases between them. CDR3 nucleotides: TGCAGTGCGACTGACACACTGGAAGTCGGACTGTTTTTT. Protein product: CSATDTLEVGLFF.

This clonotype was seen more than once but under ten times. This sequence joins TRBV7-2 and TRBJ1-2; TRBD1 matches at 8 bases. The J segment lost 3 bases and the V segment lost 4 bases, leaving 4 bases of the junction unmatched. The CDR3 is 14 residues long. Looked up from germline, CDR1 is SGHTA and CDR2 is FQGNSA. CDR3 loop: CASSSTGDDYGYTF. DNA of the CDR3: TGTGCCAGCAGCTCGACAGGGGACGACTATGGCTACACCTTC.

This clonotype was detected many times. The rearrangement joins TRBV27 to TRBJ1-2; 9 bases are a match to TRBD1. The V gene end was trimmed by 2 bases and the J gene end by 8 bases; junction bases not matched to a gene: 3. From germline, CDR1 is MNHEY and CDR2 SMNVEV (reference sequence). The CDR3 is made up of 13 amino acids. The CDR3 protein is CASSLTGGWGYTF. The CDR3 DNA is TGTGCCAGCAGTTTAACAGGGGGCTGGGGCTACACCTTC.

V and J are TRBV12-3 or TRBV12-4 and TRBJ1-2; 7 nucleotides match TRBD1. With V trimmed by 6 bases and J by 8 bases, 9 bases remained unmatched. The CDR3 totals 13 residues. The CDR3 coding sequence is TGTGCCAGCAGGTTCGACAGGGCGGGCGGCTACACCTTC. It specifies CASRFDRAGGYTF.

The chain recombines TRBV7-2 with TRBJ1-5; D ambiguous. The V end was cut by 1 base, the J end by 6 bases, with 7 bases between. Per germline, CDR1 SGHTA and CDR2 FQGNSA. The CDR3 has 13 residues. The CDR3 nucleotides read TGTGCCAGCAGCTTAGAAACGTTTCAGCCCCAGCATTTT. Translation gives CASSLETFQPQHF. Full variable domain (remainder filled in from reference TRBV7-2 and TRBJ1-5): GAGVSQSPSNKVTEKGKDVELRCDPISGHTALYWYRQSLGQGLEFLIYFQGNSAPDKSGLPSDRFSAERTGGSVSTLTIQRTQQEDSAVYLCASSLETFQPQHFGDGTRLSIL.

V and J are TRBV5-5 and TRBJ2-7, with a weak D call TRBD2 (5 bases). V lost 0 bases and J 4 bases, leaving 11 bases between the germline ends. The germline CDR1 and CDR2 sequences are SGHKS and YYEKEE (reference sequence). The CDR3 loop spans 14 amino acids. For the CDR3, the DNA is TGTGCCAGCAGCTTGGATCTTTCGGGGTACGAGCAGTACGTC. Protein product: CASSLDLSGYEQYV.